The 7 T cell receptor beta chains given below trace back to one sample, sequenced in a study of T cell responses to AZD1222 COVID-19 vaccine (dated by TCRdb to about 2021). Receptors were amplified or captured by the immunoSEQ multiplex PCR assay. TCRdb stores this immuneACCESS table with in-frame sequences only. Part of the clones is absent; in the studies checked, under half of the shortfall reflects unresolved V genes, and no reason is known for the rest. Across this sample there are about 170,000 clones, with 70% to 90% seen only once. In total, the top ten clones hold around 0.99% of the sample. Explained via the paper, the time point label denotes: about 28 days (+/-7) after the second vaccine dose. This specimen was peripheral blood, taken 28 days after the second AZD1222 dose. These receptors were taken from an adult who received the AZD1222 COVID-19 vaccine.

CDR3 region: CASSFPTGELFF. The CDR3 bases are TGCGCCAGCAGCTTCCCAACCGGGGAGCTGTTTTTT. The chain combines TRBV5-1 with TRBJ2-2; D not resolved. The CDR3 is made up of 12 amino acids. Trimming stripped 2 bases from V and 5 bases from J, with 4 bases between. The germline V gene has CDR1 SGHRS and CDR2 YFSETQ.

There are a few counts of this clone. This chain connects TRBV6-5 to TRBJ1-1; no clear D gene. The CDR3 has 11 amino acids. The germline gives CDR1 MNHEY, CDR2 SVGAGI. Trimming pared 8 bases from V and 9 bases from J, leaving 13 bases between. CDR3 DNA: TGTGCCAGCGCTCAGAGCGGTAAAGCTTTCTTT. This encodes CASAQSGKAFF.

V is TRBV9 and J is TRBJ2-2, with D hard to call. Germline CDR1 SGDLS, CDR2 YYNGEE. This CDR3 comprises 12 residues. Trimming stripped 4 bases from V and 0 bases from J, with 1 base between. The CDR3 loop reads CASSPNTGELFF. The CDR3, as DNA: TGTGCCAGCAGCCCGAACACCGGGGAGCTGTTTTTT.

This rearrangement joins TRBV11-2 to TRBJ2-7; D might be TRBD2 (5 bases). Trimming removed 0 bases at V and 3 bases at J, with 9 bases between. The germline CDR1 and CDR2 sequences are SGHAT and FQNNGV. CDR3 length equals 14 residues. CDR3 nucleotides: TGTGCCAGCAGCTTAGATCTCCGGGGCTACGAGCAGTACTTC. Encoded protein: CASSLDLRGYEQYF.

This sequence joins TRBV6-5 and TRBJ1-2; D unresolved. Germline V gene lookup returns CDR1 MNHEY and CDR2 SVGAGI. The CDR3 is made up of 16 amino acids. Trimming took off 0 bases at V and 8 bases at J, with 19 bases between the two ends. The CDR3 coding sequence is TGTGCCAGCAGTTACTCGACCCGGCCAGCCGTTACGGGCTACACCTTC. Translated: CASSYSTRPAVTGYTF.

V and J are TRBV24-1 and TRBJ2-2, with TRBD2 matching 9 bases. The V gene's germline CDR1 is KGHDR and CDR2 SFDVKD. The V segment lost 9 bases and the J segment 4 bases; nucleotides outside the gene matches: 14. The CDR3 sequence is 17 residues long. The DNA of the CDR3 is TGTGCCACCTCGCCTAGCGGGGATAGCGGGGGCACCGGGGAGCTGTTTTTT. Translating gives CATSPSGDSGGTGELFF.

This clone was recorded a few times. The rearrangement links TRBV19 to TRBJ2-6, with D possibly matching TRBD2 (5 bases). The germline gives CDR1 LNHDA, CDR2 SQIVND (reference sequence). The CDR3 consists of 17 residues. V lost 7 bases and J 1 base, leaving 17 bases between the germline ends. In DNA, the CDR3 is TGTGCCAGTACCCCTCTAGCTGGCTCATCTGGGGCCAACGTCCTGACTTTC. It encodes CASTPLAGSSGANVLTF.